Listed here is a single TCR beta chain. This sample is drawn from a study of blood T cell repertoires in COVID-19. CDR1 is MNHEY, CDR2 SVGAGI, per germline. J lost 4 bases, V lost 10 bases, and 7 bases had no gene match. The CDR3 consists of 13 residues. In the original workflow: Counts of nucleated cells, estimated from reference gene primer amplification, were obtained. Assay used: immunoSEQ multiplex PCR; TCRdb lists only in-frame clones, some missing. V, J and clone size derive from that table, while D and trimming were established from the DNA sequence. The sample lists fewer than 150,000 clones, less than 90% occurring once.

The sequence was obtained from a man aged 65 to 79 who had recovered from COVID-19. The sequenced sample consisted of peripheral blood. V and J are TRBV6-5 and TRBJ2-7; TRBD2 matches 10 bases. The CDR3 nucleotides read TGTGCCATAACTAGCGGGGAGACATACGAGCAGTACTTC. Its translation: CAITSGETYEQYF.